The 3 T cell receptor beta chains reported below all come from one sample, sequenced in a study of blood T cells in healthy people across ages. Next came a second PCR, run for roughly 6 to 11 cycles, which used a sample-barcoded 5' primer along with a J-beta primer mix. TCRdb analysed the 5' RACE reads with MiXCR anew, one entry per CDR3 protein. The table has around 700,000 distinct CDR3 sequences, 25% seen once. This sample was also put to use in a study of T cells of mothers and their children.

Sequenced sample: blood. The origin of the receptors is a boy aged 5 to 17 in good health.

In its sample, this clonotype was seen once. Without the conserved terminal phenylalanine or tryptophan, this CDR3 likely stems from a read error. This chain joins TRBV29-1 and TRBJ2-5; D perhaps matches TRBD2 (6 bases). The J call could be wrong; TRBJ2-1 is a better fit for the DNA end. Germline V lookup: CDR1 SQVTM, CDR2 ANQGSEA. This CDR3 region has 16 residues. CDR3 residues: CSVLSHSGTAYNEQFL. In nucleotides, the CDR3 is TGCAGCGTTCTCTCCCATTCCGGGACTGCCTACAATGAGCAGTTCCTC.

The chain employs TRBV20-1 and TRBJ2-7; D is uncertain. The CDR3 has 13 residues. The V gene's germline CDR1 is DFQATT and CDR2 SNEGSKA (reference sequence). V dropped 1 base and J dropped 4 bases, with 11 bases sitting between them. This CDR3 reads CSARVLGLYEQYF. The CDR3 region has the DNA TGCAGTGCTAGAGTCCTAGGGTTGTACGAGCAGTACTTC.

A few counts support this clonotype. Here the CDR3 reads CASSQGARDYGYTF. The CDR3 coding sequence is TGTGCCAGCAGCCAGGGGGCGCGGGACTATGGCTACACCTTC. The rearrangement joins TRBV7-8 to TRBJ1-2; TRBD1 matches at 8 bases. CDR3 length: 14 amino acids. Germline values: CDR1 SGHVS, CDR2 FQNEAQ. J was trimmed by 3 bases and V by 5 bases; bases with no gene match: 5.